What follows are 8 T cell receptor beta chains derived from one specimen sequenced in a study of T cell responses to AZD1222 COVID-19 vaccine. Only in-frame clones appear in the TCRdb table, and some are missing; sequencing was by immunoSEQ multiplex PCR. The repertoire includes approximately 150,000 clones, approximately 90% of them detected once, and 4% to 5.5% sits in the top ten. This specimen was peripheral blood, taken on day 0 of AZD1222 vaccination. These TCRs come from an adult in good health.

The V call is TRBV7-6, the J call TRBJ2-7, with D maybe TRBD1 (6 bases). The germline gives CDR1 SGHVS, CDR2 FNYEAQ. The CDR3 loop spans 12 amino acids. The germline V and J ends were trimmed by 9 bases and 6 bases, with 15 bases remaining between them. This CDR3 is CASGQSPGEQYF. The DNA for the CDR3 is TGTGCCAGTGGACAGTCCCCGGGCGAGCAGTACTTC.

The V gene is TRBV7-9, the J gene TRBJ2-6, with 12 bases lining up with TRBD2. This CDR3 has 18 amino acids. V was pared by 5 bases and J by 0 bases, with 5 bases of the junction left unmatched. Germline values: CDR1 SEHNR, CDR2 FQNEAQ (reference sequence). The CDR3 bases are TGTGCCAGCAGCCTCCGGACTAGCGGGAACTCTGGGGCCAACGTCCTGACTTTC. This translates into CASSLRTSGNSGANVLTF.

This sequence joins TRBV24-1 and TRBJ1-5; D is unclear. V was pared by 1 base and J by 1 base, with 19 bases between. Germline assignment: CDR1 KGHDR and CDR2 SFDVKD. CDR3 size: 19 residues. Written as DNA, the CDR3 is TGTGCCACCAGTGATTTCCAAAGACCGAGGCCCGGGAGCAATCAGCCCCAGCATTTT. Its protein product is CATSDFQRPRPGSNQPQHF.

CDR3 nucleotides: TGTGCCAGCTCCGAAGTGCGGGCCCCCTACGAGCAGTACTTC. Amino acid sequence: CASSEVRAPYEQYF. The chain is built from TRBV5-4 and TRBJ2-7, with D tentatively TRBD2 (5 bases). Germline V lookup: CDR1 SGHNT, CDR2 YYREEE (reference sequence). V dropped 7 bases and J dropped 2 bases, with 16 bases sitting between them. This CDR3 contains 14 residues.

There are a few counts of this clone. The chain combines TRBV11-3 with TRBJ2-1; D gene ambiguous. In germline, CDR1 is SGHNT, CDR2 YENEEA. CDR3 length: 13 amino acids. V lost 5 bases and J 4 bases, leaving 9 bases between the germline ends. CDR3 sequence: CASSKTGYNEQFF. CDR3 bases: TGTGCCAGCAGCAAGACTGGTTACAATGAGCAGTTCTTC.

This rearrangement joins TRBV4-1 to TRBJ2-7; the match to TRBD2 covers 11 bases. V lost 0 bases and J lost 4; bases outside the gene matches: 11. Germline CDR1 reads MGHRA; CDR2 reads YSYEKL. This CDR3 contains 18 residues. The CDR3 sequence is CASSQDPPTSGAIYEQYF. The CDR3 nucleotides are TGCGCCAGCAGCCAAGATCCTCCGACTAGCGGGGCCATATACGAGCAGTACTTC.

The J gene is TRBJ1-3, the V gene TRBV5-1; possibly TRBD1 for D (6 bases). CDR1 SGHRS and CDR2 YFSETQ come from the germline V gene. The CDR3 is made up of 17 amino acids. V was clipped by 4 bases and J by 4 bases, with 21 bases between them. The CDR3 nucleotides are TGCGCCAGCAGCCCCTTTAGGCCTACAGGGTTCGGAAACACCATATATTTT. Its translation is CASSPFRPTGFGNTIYF. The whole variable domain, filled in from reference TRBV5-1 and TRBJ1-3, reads KAGVTQTPRYLIKTRGQQVTLSCSPISGHRSVSWYQQTPGQGLQFLFEYFSETQRNKGNFPGRFSGRQFSNSRSEMNVSTLELGDSALYLCASSPFRPTGFGNTIYFGEGSWLTVV.

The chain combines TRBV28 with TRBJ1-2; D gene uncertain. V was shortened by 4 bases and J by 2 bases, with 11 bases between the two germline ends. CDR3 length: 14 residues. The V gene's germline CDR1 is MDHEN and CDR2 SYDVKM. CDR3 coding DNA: TGTGCCAGCAGTTCTATTGGCAGAAACTATGGCTACACCTTC. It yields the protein CASSSIGRNYGYTF.